The T cell receptor beta chain under discussion was sequenced for a study of blood T cell repertoires in COVID-19. Assay: immunoSEQ multiplex PCR; the TCRdb copy retains only in-frame clones and omits some. The data hold some 290,000 clones, with roughly nine tenths observed a single time. The V gene's germline CDR1 is MNHEY and CDR2 SVGAGI. Trimming left V 0 bases short and J 2 bases short, with 8 bases between. The CDR3 contains 14 residues. The chain joins TRBV6-5 to TRBJ2-7; D possibly corresponds to TRBD1 (5 bases). The sequencing input was peripheral blood. This TCR was recovered from a woman between 25 and 40 years old with COVID-19, enrolled during active disease. CDR3 DNA sequence: TGTGCCAGCAGTTACTCGAAGGGGCCCTACGAGCAGTACTTC. Translating gives CASSYSKGPYEQYF.